These 28 T cell receptor beta chains share one sample of origin, sequenced in a study of beta chain features in type 1 diabetes. Expressed TCRB transcripts were sequenced because the isolated RNA had all been reverse transcribed beforehand. Clones were read by immunoSEQ multiplex PCR, and TCRdb kept only the in-frame ones, dropping some. The sample includes some 40,000 clones, about 52% of them seen just once. Sequencing input: central memory CD4+ T cells from blood. The receptors were sampled from a woman between 18 and 30 years old in good health.

The chain has TRBV19 and TRBJ1-3; D is unclear. From germline, CDR1 is LNHDA and CDR2 SQIVND (reference sequence). Trimming cost V 8 bases and J 0 bases, with 14 bases left between them. CDR3 length: 15 residues. CDR3 bases: TGTGCCAGTCGTTCCGCGAGAAGCTCTGGAAACACCATATATTTT. It specifies CASRSARSSGNTIYF. Looking up the rest from reference TRBV19 and TRBJ1-3 gives the full variable domain: DGGITQSPKYLFRKEGQNVTLSCEQNLNHDAMYWYRQDPGQGLRLIYYSQIVNDFQKGDIAEGYSVSREKKESFPLTVTSAQKNPTAFYLCASRSARSSGNTIYFGEGSWLTVV.

The V gene is TRBV2, the J gene TRBJ2-2; weak D call: TRBD2 (6 bases). Germline lookup yields CDR1 SNHLY and CDR2 FYNNEI. The CDR3 length is 14 residues. V lost 3 bases to trimming and J lost 4 bases, with 9 bases between them. CDR3 in DNA: TGTGCCAGCAGTGAGGGACTCCTCACCGGGGAGCTGTTTTTT. Translating gives CASSEGLLTGELFF.

This clone was found a few times. The J gene is TRBJ1-6, the V gene TRBV27; D may be TRBD1 (6 bases). Germline V gene sequence: CDR1 MNHEY, CDR2 SMNVEV (reference sequence). Trimming removed 9 bases at V and 7 bases at J, with 16 bases between. The CDR3 spans 14 residues. The CDR3: CASGGRERNSPLHF. CDR3 coding DNA: TGTGCCAGTGGGGGCAGGGAGAGGAATTCACCCCTCCACTTT.

A single count supports this clone. The chain is built from TRBV25-1 and TRBJ2-2; 7 bases line up with TRBD1. The CDR3 is made up of 16 amino acids. Germline V CDR1 and CDR2: MGHDK, SYGVNS. The junction had 8 bases not matched to a gene; V was cut back by 5 bases and J by 2 bases. CDR3: CASSPMTGTNTGELFF. CDR3 DNA sequence: TGTGCCAGCAGTCCGATGACAGGGACAAACACCGGGGAGCTGTTTTTT.

V usage is TRBV28 and J usage is TRBJ1-3; no reliable D call. Trimming left V 5 bases short and J 11 bases short, with 19 bases between. Germline CDR1 MDHEN, CDR2 SYDVKM. The CDR3 totals 14 residues. The CDR3 loop is CASSPLGLRLSIYF. CDR3 sequence (DNA): TGTGCCAGCAGTCCCCTCGGGTTAAGGCTATCCATATATTTT.

This clone was counted a single time. The chain combines TRBV5-4 with TRBJ2-1, with 12 positions matching TRBD2. V gave up 7 bases and J gave up 10 bases; unmatched junction bases: 6. Germline V gene sequence: CDR1 SGHNT, CDR2 YYREEE (reference sequence). This CDR3 region has 13 residues. Written as DNA, the CDR3 is TGTGCCAGCCGCGGCGGACTAGCGGGGGAGCAGTTCTTC. Translation: CASRGGLAGEQFF.

The chain combines TRBV5-4 with TRBJ1-1; D gene uncertain. The CDR3 is made up of 13 amino acids. In germline, CDR1 is SGHNT, CDR2 YYREEE (reference sequence). Trimming left V 1 base short and J 9 bases short, with 13 bases between. CDR3 sequence: CASSLSRTEKAFF. CDR3 nucleotides: TGTGCCAGCAGCTTGTCAAGGACTGAAAAAGCTTTCTTT. The full variable domain, completed using reference TRBV5-4 and TRBJ1-1, is ETGVTQSPTHLIKTRGQQVTLRCSSQSGHNTVSWYQQALGQGPQFIFQYYREEENGRGNFPPRFSGLQFPNYSSELNVNALELDDSALYLCASSLSRTEKAFFGQGTRLTVV.

A few counts support this clone. The gene calls are TRBV19 and TRBJ2-7; TRBD2 agrees at 10 bases. V was clipped by 7 bases and J by 3 bases; unmatched bases: 9. The CDR3 length is 15 residues. Germline CDR1 and CDR2: LNHDA and SQIVND (reference sequence). The CDR3 spells CASMVTSSGGYEQYF. The CDR3 DNA sequence: TGTGCCAGTATGGTGACCTCTAGCGGGGGCTACGAGCAGTACTTC.

The chain is built from TRBV30 and TRBJ1-5; D is unclear. V lost 0 bases and J lost 5, with 11 bases in between. Germline V CDR1 and CDR2: GTSNPN, SVGIG (reference sequence). This CDR3 spans 14 amino acids. CDR3 bases: TGTGCCTGGAGTGTATTTACGCGGGATCAGCCCCAGCATTTT. Translated: CAWSVFTRDQPQHF.

This clone was detected a few times. The V call is TRBV27, the J call TRBJ2-2; 13 nucleotides align to TRBD2. The CDR3 consists of 15 residues. Germline loops: CDR1 MNHEY, CDR2 SMNVEV (reference sequence). J gave up 6 bases and V 7 bases, and 5 bases lay outside the gene matches. Here the CDR3 reads CASKELAGGPGELFF. The DNA of the CDR3 is TGTGCCAGCAAGGAACTAGCGGGAGGGCCCGGGGAGCTGTTTTTT.

CDR3 DNA: TGTGCCAGCAGTGAGGCTCAGCGAACAACTGAAGCTTTCTTT. The encoded protein is CASSEAQRTTEAFF. The rearrangement links TRBV2 to TRBJ1-1; D unresolved. The V gene lost 3 bases and the J gene lost 5 bases, with 13 bases spanning the gap. The CDR3 sequence is 14 residues long. The germline V gene has CDR1 SNHLY and CDR2 FYNNEI.

This clone turned up a few times. At the DNA level, this CDR3 is encoded by other sequences in the same sample as well. The J gene is TRBJ1-1, the V gene TRBV27, with D perhaps TRBD1 (5 bases). This CDR3 spans 13 amino acids. CDR1 and CDR2 from the germline V gene are MNHEY and SMNVEV (reference sequence). The V end was cut by 2 bases, the J end by 4 bases, with 8 bases between. The CDR3 sequence: CASSLRGSTEAFF. The CDR3 DNA reads as TGTGCCAGCAGTTTACGGGGGAGCACTGAAGCTTTCTTT.

This chain links TRBV27 with TRBJ1-2, with D unresolved. Germline V gives CDR1 MNHEY, CDR2 SMNVEV (reference sequence). V was trimmed by 3 bases and J by 7 bases, leaving 12 bases between them. The CDR3 totals 13 residues. DNA for the CDR3: TGTGCCAGCAGTTTCCGGGAGAGGAGTGGCTACACCTTC. Its protein product is CASSFRERSGYTF.

The chain couples TRBV2 to TRBJ2-1; weak D call: TRBD2 (5 bases). V gave up 4 bases and J gave up 5 bases, with 15 bases separating them. Germline V gene sequence: CDR1 SNHLY, CDR2 FYNNEI. The CDR3 runs to 15 residues. The CDR3 spells CASSALAGAHNEQFF. The CDR3 DNA is TGTGCCAGCAGTGCTCTGGCGGGTGCCCACAATGAGCAGTTCTTC. The whole variable domain, filled in from reference TRBV2 and TRBJ2-1, reads EPEVTQTPSHQVTQMGQEVILRCVPISNHLYFYWYRQILGQKVEFLVSFYNNEISEKSEIFDDQFSVERPDGSNFTLKIRSTKLEDSAMYFCASSALAGAHNEQFFGPGTRLTVL.

The chain uses TRBV28 and TRBJ1-2; D is ambiguous. Germline V gene data show CDR1 as MDHEN and CDR2 as SYDVKM. The CDR3 runs 14 residues. V gave up 4 bases and J gave up 1 base, with 10 bases separating them. The CDR3 sequence is CASSYSVGNYGYTF. Here the CDR3 DNA reads TGTGCCAGCAGTTACAGTGTAGGTAACTATGGCTACACCTTC.

This clone has just a few counts. This sequence joins TRBV27 and TRBJ2-7, with 8 bases that match TRBD2. The CDR3 is 15 residues long. Germline assignment: CDR1 MNHEY and CDR2 SMNVEV (reference sequence). With V trimmed by 0 bases and J by 2 bases, 3 bases remained unmatched. The DNA for the CDR3 is TGTGCCAGCAGTTTATCGATGCGGGAGGCCTACGAGCAGTACTTC. Amino acid sequence: CASSLSMREAYEQYF.

This clone was recorded at least ten times. This chain joins TRBV5-6 and TRBJ2-7, with D possibly being TRBD1 (5 bases). Germline CDR1 is SGHDT and CDR2 is YYEEEE. This CDR3 has 14 amino acids. Between the trimmed V and J ends, which lost 0 bases and 3 bases, there was a span of 10 bases. CDR3 in amino acids: CASSLEQGFYEQYF. Written as DNA, the CDR3 is TGTGCCAGCAGCTTGGAGCAGGGTTTCTACGAGCAGTACTTC.

J is TRBJ2-5 and V is TRBV30, with 7 bases lining up with TRBD2. This CDR3 contains 14 residues. The V gene's germline CDR1 is GTSNPN and CDR2 SVGIG (reference sequence). Trimming took 2 bases from V and 4 from J; bases not matched to a gene: 7. The CDR3 is CAWSHQGGIETQYF. The CDR3 DNA is TGTGCCTGGAGTCACCAGGGAGGGATAGAGACCCAGTACTTC.

This chain connects TRBV5-1 to TRBJ1-1; D perhaps matches TRBD1 (5 bases). The CDR3 loop spans 13 amino acids. The germline gives CDR1 SGHRS, CDR2 YFSETQ. Trimming took off 0 bases at V and 3 bases at J, with 6 bases between the two ends. The CDR3 DNA sequence: TGCGCCAGCAGCTTGGCAGGGTACACTGAAGCTTTCTTT. Translated, it gives CASSLAGYTEAFF.

This clone was counted only a few times. This rearrangement joins TRBV7-2 to TRBJ2-1, with a possible D match to TRBD1 (5 bases). Germline V lookup: CDR1 SGHTA, CDR2 FQGNSA. CDR3 length: 14 residues. V lost 5 bases and J lost 9, with 17 bases in between. In DNA form, the CDR3 reads TGTGCCAGCAGCCCGAACCAGGGATGGGGTGAGCAGTTCTTC. The encoded protein is CASSPNQGWGEQFF.

This clone was seen only a few times. The J gene is TRBJ2-3, the V gene TRBV5-5; 7 nucleotides match TRBD1. This CDR3 is built from 16 residues. With V trimmed by 0 bases and J by 2 bases, 6 bases remained unmatched. Germline lookup yields CDR1 SGHKS and CDR2 YYEKEE (reference sequence). The CDR3 protein is CASSLAGRGTTDTQYF. The CDR3 region has the DNA TGTGCCAGCAGCTTGGCTGGCAGGGGGACCACAGATACGCAGTATTTT.

This chain connects TRBV4-1 to TRBJ2-4, with a weak D call TRBD1 (7 bases). V lost 5 bases to trimming and J lost 1 base, with 12 bases between them. CDR3 length equals 15 residues. CDR1 is MGHRA and CDR2 is YSYEKL in the germline V gene. CDR3 coding DNA: TGCGCCAGCAGCGACAGGGAGGTTGCCAAAAACATTCAGTACTTC. Translating it yields CASSDREVAKNIQYF.

The rearrangement links TRBV9 to TRBJ2-5, with D perhaps matching TRBD2 (5 bases). In germline, CDR1 is SGDLS, CDR2 YYNGEE. V gave up 7 bases and J gave up 2 bases, with 15 bases separating them. The CDR3 is 14 residues long. The CDR3 region is CASSADFRQETQYF. CDR3 nucleotides: TGTGCCAGCTCGGCGGACTTCAGACAAGAGACCCAGTACTTC. Based on the CDR3 plus reference TRBV9 and TRBJ2-5, the full variable domain is DSGVTQTPKHLITATGQRVTLRCSPRSGDLSVYWYQQSLDQGLQFLIQYYNGEERAKGNILERFSAQQFPDLHSELNLSSLELGDSALYFCASSADFRQETQYFGPGTRLLVL.

V usage is TRBV19 and J usage is TRBJ1-1, with TRBD1 matching 8 bases. The CDR3 sequence is 12 residues long. Trimming took 5 bases from V and 4 from J; bases not matched to a gene: 0. The germline V gene encodes CDR1 LNHDA and CDR2 SQIVND (reference sequence). For the CDR3, the DNA is TGTGCCAGTAGTGACAGGGGCACTGAAGCTTTCTTT. Amino acids: CASSDRGTEAFF. Combining the CDR3 with reference TRBV19 and TRBJ1-1 gives the whole variable domain DGGITQSPKYLFRKEGQNVTLSCEQNLNHDAMYWYRQDPGQGLRLIYYSQIVNDFQKGDIAEGYSVSREKKESFPLTVTSAQKNPTAFYLCASSDRGTEAFFGQGTRLTVV.

In this sample, this clone turned up a few times. The chain combines TRBV29-1 with TRBJ2-7; no clear D. The CDR3 covers 14 residues. V was clipped by 4 bases and J by 2 bases, with 15 bases between them. Germline values: CDR1 SQVTM, CDR2 ANQGSEA. The CDR3 nucleotides are TGCAGCGTTGTAGGAGTCACGTTGACCTACGAGCAGTACTTC. Translating it yields CSVVGVTLTYEQYF.

The chain recombines TRBV5-1 with TRBJ1-2, with 8 nucleotides matching TRBD1. Losses at the gene ends were 4 bases for V and 6 bases for J; bases not matched to a gene: 14. CDR3 length equals 16 residues. CDR1 and CDR2 from the germline V gene are SGHRS and YFSETQ. CDR3 residues: CASSPGQGGKENGYTF. CDR3 DNA: TGCGCCAGCAGCCCCGGACAGGGTGGGAAAGAGAATGGCTACACCTTC.

This clone has only a few counts. The chain is built from TRBV7-2 and TRBJ2-1; 10 bases line up with TRBD2. V lost 1 base and J lost 7; bases outside the gene matches: 7. This CDR3 comprises 16 residues. Per germline, CDR1 SGHTA and CDR2 FQGNSA. The CDR3 DNA is TGTGCCAGCAGCTTAGGCCCACTAGCGGGGTTAAATGAGCAGTTCTTC. The encoded protein is CASSLGPLAGLNEQFF.

The rearrangement uses TRBV6-6 and TRBJ2-7; the match to TRBD1 covers 11 bases. The germline gives CDR1 MNHNY, CDR2 SVGAGI (reference sequence). The CDR3 has 13 residues. V gave up 6 bases and J gave up 6 bases; unmatched junction bases: 4. The CDR3 DNA follows: TGTGCCAGCAGCGGGACAGGGGGGTTCGAGCAGTACTTC. Translation: CASSGTGGFEQYF.